The T cell receptor beta chain described here comes from a study of T-cell memory formation after mild COVID-19. Whole-study context: Among the donors, TCR clusters were largely specific to each donor.

A word on this clonotype: What it binds is not known.

TCR alpha and TCR beta cDNA libraries carrying sample barcodes and UMIs came from 5'RACE with constant-segment primers. From the 5' RACE reads, TCRdb called clonotypes with MiXCR, one entry per CDR3 protein. Of around 340,000 distinct CDR3 sequences listed, over 10% are singletons. Notes on the study in general: Those CD4+ clones that contracted were mainly in CM and EM (CD8+ ones in EMRA).

Germline-derived CDR1 and CDR2 are MNHNY and SVGAGI (reference sequence). The CDR3 contains 13 residues. The V end was cut by 2 bases, the J end by 2 bases, with 6 bases between. Sequencing was done on a sample of PBMCs or a T cell subset sorted from them (not recorded which). The TCR was taken from a man between 18 and 35 years old who had mild COVID-19 (a few samples of this study predate the infection). Cell type and time point are not known. The chain carries TRBV6-6 and TRBJ1-2, with D unclear. CDR3 in DNA: TGTGCCAGCAGTTACGTTGGCAACTATGGCTACACCTTC. It yields the protein CASSYVGNYGYTF.